The source of this TCR beta chain is a study of T cells in Graves' hyperthyroidism and ophthalmopathy (dated by TCRdb to about 2019). Concerning the study at large: Peripheral blood samples were taken at initial diagnosis, before any treatment was given. To identify TCR V-J signatures that set the groups apart, the researchers used a discovery cohort of more than 95 patients, made up of 40 to 45 with Graves' ophthalmopathy and about 59 with stable Graves' hyperthyroidism. An independent validation cohort of 18 to 20 hyperthyroidism patients and approximately 16 patients who later progressed to ophthalmopathy tested prospective prediction of ophthalmopathy. The roughly 94 discovery patients were randomly divided into training and test sets at a 7:3 ratio. In addition, the study compared T-cell repertoires in thyroid tissue and in blood from six Graves' hyperthyroidism patients. After blood sampling, hyperthyroidism patients were treated with methimazole at a starting dose of 30 mg daily, and ophthalmopathy patients were treated with high-dose intravenous methylprednisolone. According to the paper, TCR Vbeta CDR3 sequencing was carried out on over 130 peripheral blood samples, which came from 40 to 45 ophthalmopathy, 75 or so hyperthyroidism and approximately 17 progressor patients. Broader findings and caveats from the paper: During validation, the model predicted progression to ophthalmopathy a median of around 6 months ahead of onset, with around 71% sensitivity and 72% to 80% specificity. Sample size was not statistically predetermined, and investigators were not blinded to group allocation. A model built on a 13 V-J signature distinguished ophthalmopathy from stable hyperthyroidism, reaching about 88% sensitivity and around 81% specificity in cross-validation and 80%/75% in testing. Most expanded thyroid clonotypes (frequency above 0.001) were also found in blood, which suggests that blood repertoires may mirror thyroid immune responses.

The TCR beta CDR3 regions were amplified from RNA transcripts. The TCR CDR3 was subjected to a first round of RT-PCR using the HTBI primer set and the Qiagen OneStep RT-PCR kit. A second multiplex PCR round built the libraries, followed by size selection and purification. Sequencing of the libraries was done on an Illumina HiSeq2000 using paired-end 100 bp reads. For the original study's pipeline: Raw data were processed with SOAPnuke, discarding reads with adapters, uncalled bases, mean Phred below 15, or no exact constant-primer or identifier match. High-quality paired reads were merged with COPE v1.2.5, and unique nucleotide sequences were defined as clonotypes. MiTCR v1.1 was used to align clonotypes to the IMGT TRBV, TRBD and TRBJ reference segments. The analysis was restricted to V-J combinations with a frequency above 0.0001, which together covered roughly 99% of the repertoires. A TCS score was defined as the ratio of F50 (clonal expansion) to E x V (chaos), with BLOSUM62-based TCRdist applied between CDR3 peptides within each V-J. Welch's t-statistics and random forest reduced 514 V-J features to 10 to 15, which were used in a naive Bayes classifier (R e1071). The public sequencing data were trimmed at Q25 with fastp and processed into clonotypes with MiXCR by TCRdb, which kept only in-frame beta chains. Here each entry gathers all rows of one CDR3 protein and keeps the most common genes and DNA. The V and J calls reflect TCRdb's pipeline rather than the authors' work. The sample table holds some 500,000 distinct CDR3 sequences, of which about an eighth were seen once. Less than 20% of the sample belongs to the ten largest clones.

As encoded in the germline V gene, CDR1 is MGHRA while CDR2 is YSYEKL. The CDR3 sequence holds 15 residues, the cysteine and phenylalanine included. The DNA shown is the 45-base CDR3, in frame from base 1. V trim: 2 bases; J trim: 10 bases; unmatched bases: 6. Graves' hyperthyroidism was defined as stable when no progression to ophthalmopathy occurred over 18 months of follow-up. Hyperthyroidism patients were newly diagnosed, with disease duration under 2 months, and aged 18 to 65 years. Any patient with an uncontrolled infection, another autoimmune disease, pregnancy or lactation was excluded. Clinical symptoms, serum thyroxine and TRAb, thyroid ultrasound, and orbital computed tomography formed the basis for the diagnoses. PBMCs were separated from 10 ml of fresh peripheral blood using Ficoll-Paque density gradient centrifugation. Trizol reagent was used to extract total RNA, and RNA quality was then checked on an Agilent 2100 Bioanalyzer.

As concerns this clonotype: Its antigen remains undetermined. No clone much larger than this one lies a single base away; base qualities are absent.

The sequenced sample consisted of blood. The sequence was obtained from a woman between 18 and 29 years old with Graves' hyperthyroidism. The chain is made from TRBV4-1 and TRBJ2-1, and 12 bases in between align with TRBD2. The bases read TGCGCCAGCAGCCAACTAGCGGGAGGGCCATGGGAGCAGTTCTTC. Its protein product is CASSQLAGGPWEQFF.